This T cell receptor (beta chain) was observed in a study of blood T cell repertoires in COVID-19. This clone was detected only a few times. The ends were cut back, 1 base at V and 9 bases at J, with 6 bases in the middle. This CDR3 region has 12 residues. Germline-derived CDR1 and CDR2 are LGHDT and YNNKEL (reference sequence). Per the study methods: Nucleated cell number was recorded as an estimate derived from reference gene primer amplification. The data were produced by immunoSEQ multiplex PCR, yet TCRdb's version contains in-frame clones alone and is incomplete. V and J calls and clone size come straight from that table; D and trimming were deduced from the DNA. The sample lists about 140,000 clones, about four fifths occurring once.

The sequencing input was peripheral blood. The chain has TRBV3-1 (or the pseudogene TRBV3-2) and TRBJ2-2, with D possibly TRBD2 on 5 matching bases. The sequence derives from an older man with acute or convalescent COVID-19. CDR3 sequence: CASSQGGRELFF. CDR3 bases: TGTGCCAGCAGCCAAGGAGGGCGGGAGCTGTTTTTT.